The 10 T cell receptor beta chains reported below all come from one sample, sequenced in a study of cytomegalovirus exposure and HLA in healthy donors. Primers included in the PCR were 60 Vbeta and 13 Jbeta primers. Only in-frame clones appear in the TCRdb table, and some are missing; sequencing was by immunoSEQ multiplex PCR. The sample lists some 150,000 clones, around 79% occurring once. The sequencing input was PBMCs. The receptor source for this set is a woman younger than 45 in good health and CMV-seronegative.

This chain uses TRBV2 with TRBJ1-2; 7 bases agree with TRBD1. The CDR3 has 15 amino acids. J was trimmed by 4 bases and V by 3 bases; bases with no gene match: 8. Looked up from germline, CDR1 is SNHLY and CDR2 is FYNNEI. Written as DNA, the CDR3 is TGTGCCAGCAGTGAGAACAGGGGTTCAATCTATGGCTACACCTTC. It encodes CASSENRGSIYGYTF.

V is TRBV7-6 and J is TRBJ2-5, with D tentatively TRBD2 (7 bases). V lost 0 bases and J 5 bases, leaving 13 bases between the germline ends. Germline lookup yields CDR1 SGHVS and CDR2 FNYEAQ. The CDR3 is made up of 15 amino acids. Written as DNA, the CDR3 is TGTGCCAGCAGCTTAGCGGGGGGGGGCCAGGAGACCCAGTACTTC. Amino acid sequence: CASSLAGGGQETQYF.

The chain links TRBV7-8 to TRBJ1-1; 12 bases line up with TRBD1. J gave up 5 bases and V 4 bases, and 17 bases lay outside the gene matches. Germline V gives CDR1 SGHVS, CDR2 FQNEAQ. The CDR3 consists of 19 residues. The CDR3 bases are TGTGCCAGCAGCTCACTAAGGTTAACACGGGACAGGGGGCGGACTGAAGCTTTCTTT. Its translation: CASSSLRLTRDRGRTEAFF.

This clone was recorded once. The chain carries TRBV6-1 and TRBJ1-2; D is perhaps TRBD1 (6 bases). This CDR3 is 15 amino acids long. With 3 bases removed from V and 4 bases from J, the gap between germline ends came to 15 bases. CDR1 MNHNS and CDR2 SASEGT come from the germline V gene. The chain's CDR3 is CASSEFSQGPYGYTF. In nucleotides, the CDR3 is TGTGCCAGCAGTGAGTTCAGTCAGGGGCCCTATGGCTACACCTTC.

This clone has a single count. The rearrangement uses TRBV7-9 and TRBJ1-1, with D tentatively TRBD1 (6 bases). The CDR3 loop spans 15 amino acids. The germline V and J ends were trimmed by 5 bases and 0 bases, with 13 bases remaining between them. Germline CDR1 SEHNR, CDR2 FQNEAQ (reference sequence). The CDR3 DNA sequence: TGTGCCAGCAGCACGACAGGTACCTTGAACACTGAAGCTTTCTTT. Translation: CASSTTGTLNTEAFF. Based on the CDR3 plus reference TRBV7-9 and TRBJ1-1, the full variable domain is DTGVSQNPRHKITKRGQNVTFRCDPISEHNRLYWYRQTLGQGPEFLTYFQNEAQLEKSRLLSDRFSAERPKGSFSTLEIQRTEQGDSAMYLCASSTTGTLNTEAFFGQGTRLTVV.

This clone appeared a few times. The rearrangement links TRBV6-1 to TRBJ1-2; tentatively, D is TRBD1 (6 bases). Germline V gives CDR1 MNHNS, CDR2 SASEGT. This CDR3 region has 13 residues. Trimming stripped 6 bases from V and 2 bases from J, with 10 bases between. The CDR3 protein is CASRYRDNYGYTF. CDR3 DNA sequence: TGTGCCAGCAGATACAGGGACAACTATGGCTACACCTTC.

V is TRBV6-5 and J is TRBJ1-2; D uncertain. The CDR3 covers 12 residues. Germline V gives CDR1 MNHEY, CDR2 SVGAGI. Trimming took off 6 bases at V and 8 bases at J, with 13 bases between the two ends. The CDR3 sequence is CASSPRDRGYTF. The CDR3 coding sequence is TGTGCCAGCAGCCCGCGGGATAGGGGCTACACCTTC.

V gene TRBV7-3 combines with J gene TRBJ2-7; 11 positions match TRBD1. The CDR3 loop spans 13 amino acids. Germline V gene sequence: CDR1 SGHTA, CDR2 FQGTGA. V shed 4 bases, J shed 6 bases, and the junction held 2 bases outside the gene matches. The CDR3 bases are TGTGCCAGCAGCTCAGGGACAGGGGGCGAGCAGTACTTC. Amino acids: CASSSGTGGEQYF.

For the CDR3, the DNA is TGTGCCAGCAGCGTAGAGGGGCAGAACACCGGGGAGCTGTTTTTT. Translating gives CASSVEGQNTGELFF. The chain uses TRBV9 and TRBJ2-2, with D maybe TRBD1 (5 bases). Trimming pared 0 bases from V and 1 base from J, leaving 7 bases between. This CDR3 region has 15 residues. Per the germline V gene, CDR1 is SGDLS and CDR2 is YYNGEE. Drawing the rest from reference TRBV9 and TRBJ2-2, the complete variable domain is DSGVTQTPKHLITATGQRVTLRCSPRSGDLSVYWYQQSLDQGLQFLIQYYNGEERAKGNILERFSAQQFPDLHSELNLSSLELGDSALYFCASSVEGQNTGELFFGEGSRLTVL.

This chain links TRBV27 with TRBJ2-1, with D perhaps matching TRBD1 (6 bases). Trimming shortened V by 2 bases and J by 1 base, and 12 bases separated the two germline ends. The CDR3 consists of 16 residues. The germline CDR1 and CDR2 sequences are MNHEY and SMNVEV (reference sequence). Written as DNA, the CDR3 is TGTGCCAGCAGTTTAAAGTGGGGGCCATCCTACAATGAGCAGTTCTTC. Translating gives CASSLKWGPSYNEQFF.